This entry lists 21 T cell receptor beta chains sequenced from one sample in a study of T-cell memory formation after mild COVID-19. TCRdb analysed the 5' RACE reads with MiXCR anew, one entry per CDR3 protein. The sample includes approximately 430,000 distinct CDR3 sequences, 20% to 30% of them seen just once. Material for sequencing was PBMCs or a T cell subset sorted from them (not recorded which). These receptors were obtained from an adult woman who had mild COVID-19 (a few samples of this study predate the infection). Cell type and time point are not known.

V and J are TRBV2 and TRBJ1-2; 9 bases are shared with TRBD1. The CDR3 length is 14 residues. Unmatched junction bases numbered 6, after V lost 5 bases and J lost 5 bases. Looked up from germline, CDR1 is SNHLY and CDR2 is FYNNEI. CDR3 coding DNA: TGTGCCAGCAGTACAGGGGGCGCCCATTATGGCTACACCTTC. Residues: CASSTGGAHYGYTF.

The V and J genes are TRBV7-2 and TRBJ2-1; D is possibly TRBD1 or TRBD2 (5 bases each). CDR3 length: 15 residues. Germline V lookup: CDR1 SGHTA, CDR2 FQGNSA. V dropped 4 bases and J dropped 2 bases, with 12 bases sitting between them. The CDR3 DNA follows: TGTGCCAGCAGCTCCGGGACGACCCCCTACAATGAGCAGTTCTTC. It encodes CASSSGTTPYNEQFF.

This clonotype was picked up a small number of times. This sequence joins TRBV5-1 and TRBJ2-3; the D gene is possibly TRBD2 (5 bases). V gave up 4 bases and J gave up 6 bases, with 18 bases separating them. CDR1 and CDR2 (germline): SGHRS, YFSETQ. The length of the CDR3 is 15 residues. The CDR3 nucleotides read TGCGCCAGCAGCCTGGCCGGGAAGGTGTCGGATACGCAGTATTTT. Its translation is CASSLAGKVSDTQYF.

There are a few counts of this clonotype. The chain joins TRBV5-1 to TRBJ2-1, with TRBD1 identical over 8 bases. After removal of 3 bases from V and 2 bases from J, the junction contained 4 bases not matched to a gene. This CDR3 comprises 15 residues. Germline V gene sequence: CDR1 SGHRS, CDR2 YFSETQ. This CDR3 is CASSWGTGPYNEQFF. Here the CDR3 DNA reads TGCGCCAGCAGCTGGGGGACAGGACCCTACAATGAGCAGTTCTTC.

This rearrangement joins TRBV7-3 to TRBJ2-7, with D maybe TRBD1 (5 bases). CDR3 size: 15 residues. V was clipped by 5 bases and J by 2 bases, with 16 bases between them. Germline V CDR1 and CDR2: SGHTA, FQGTGA. The DNA for the CDR3 is TGTGCCAGCAGCACCCAGACAGAGACCCCCTACGAGCAGTACTTC. It yields the protein CASSTQTETPYEQYF.

V usage is TRBV29-1 and J usage is TRBJ2-1; TRBD1 is a possible D gene (5 bases). The CDR3 totals 14 residues. From germline, CDR1 is SQVTM and CDR2 ANQGSEA. The V and J ends lost 1 base and 3 bases respectively, with 10 bases between them. The CDR3 is CSVEAQGVYNEQFF. For the CDR3, the DNA is TGCAGCGTTGAAGCTCAGGGCGTCTACAATGAGCAGTTCTTC.

A few counts support this clonotype. This chain links TRBV12-3 or TRBV12-4 with TRBJ1-1, with a tentative D call TRBD1 (5 bases). CDR3 size: 13 residues. Deletions cut 8 bases from V and 1 base from J, with 11 bases between. The CDR3 spells CASLATENTEAFF. The CDR3 DNA sequence: TGTGCCAGCCTGGCGACAGAGAACACTGAAGCTTTCTTT.

The rearrangement links TRBV3-1 to TRBJ1-1; D is uncertain. This CDR3 has 13 amino acids. The germline V gene encodes CDR1 LGHDT and CDR2 YNNKEL (reference sequence). V dropped 8 bases and J dropped 4 bases, with 14 bases sitting between them. CDR3 sequence reads: CASYRTGGTEAFF. The CDR3 coding sequence is TGTGCCAGCTACCGGACCGGTGGCACTGAAGCTTTCTTT.

The V gene is TRBV5-6, the J gene TRBJ1-2, with a weak D call TRBD1 (5 bases). The germline V gene has CDR1 SGHDT and CDR2 YYEEEE. This CDR3 is built from 14 residues. Trimming shortened V by 0 bases and J by 4 bases, and 10 bases separated the two germline ends. CDR3 residues: CASSLGSGSYGYTF. CDR3 nucleotides: TGTGCCAGCAGCTTGGGTTCAGGGTCCTATGGCTACACCTTC.

The chain is built from TRBV4-3 and TRBJ1-3, with 9 bases identical to TRBD1. This CDR3 has 16 amino acids. Germline trimming cut 3 bases from V and 3 bases from J; bases unmatched to any gene: 6. Per the germline V gene, CDR1 is LGHNA and CDR2 is YSLEER. DNA for the CDR3: TGCGCCAGCAGCCATAACAGGGGGCTAATTGGAAACACCATATATTTT. Its translation is CASSHNRGLIGNTIYF.

The V and J genes are TRBV9 and TRBJ2-1, with TRBD1 as a possible D gene (6 bases). Trimming shortened V by 1 base and J by 5 bases, and 10 bases separated the two germline ends. The germline CDR1 and CDR2 sequences are SGDLS and YYNGEE. The CDR3 runs 14 residues. The CDR3 loop reads CASSVRGSHNEQFF. The CDR3 nucleotides read TGTGCCAGCAGCGTAAGGGGGTCTCACAATGAGCAGTTCTTC.

V is TRBV7-9 and J is TRBJ2-2; a weak D match, TRBD1 (7 bases). V was trimmed by 5 bases and J by 3 bases, leaving 16 bases between them. Germline V lookup: CDR1 SEHNR, CDR2 FQNEAQ (reference sequence). CDR3 length: 16 amino acids. In nucleotides, the CDR3 is TGTGCCAGCAGCCGCCAGGAGGGGGCTTACACCGGGGAGCTGTTTTTT. It yields the protein CASSRQEGAYTGELFF.

This clonotype was seen only a few times. The chain links TRBV29-1 to TRBJ2-2; maybe TRBD2 (6 bases). This CDR3 has 14 amino acids. Per the germline V gene, CDR1 is SQVTM and CDR2 is ANQGSEA. Deletions cut 4 bases from V and 3 bases from J, with 12 bases between. The CDR3 loop reads CSVAAGWDTGELFF. The DNA of the CDR3 is TGCAGCGTTGCGGCGGGGTGGGACACCGGGGAGCTGTTTTTT.

The gene calls are TRBV18 and TRBJ2-5, with D hard to call. CDR3 length: 13 amino acids. V lost 2 bases to trimming and J lost 5 bases, with 9 bases between them. Germline assignment: CDR1 KGHSH and CDR2 LQKENI. CDR3 in DNA: TGTGCCAGCTCACCAATGGAACGGGAGACCCAGTACTTC. Amino acid sequence: CASSPMERETQYF.

This chain joins TRBV25-1 and TRBJ2-7; possible D gene TRBD1, 6 bases. V was clipped by 4 bases and J by 6 bases, with 19 bases between them. This CDR3 contains 15 residues. The germline CDR1 and CDR2 sequences are MGHDK and SYGVNS. CDR3 residues: CASSGPLVTGGEQYF. The CDR3, as DNA: TGTGCCAGCAGTGGACCCCTGGTGACAGGCGGCGAGCAGTACTTC.

This clonotype was observed a few times. The chain employs TRBV5-1 and TRBJ1-1; 7 nucleotides align to TRBD1. After removal of 5 bases from V and 6 bases from J, the junction contained 10 bases not matched to a gene. Per the germline V gene, CDR1 is SGHRS and CDR2 is YFSETQ. The CDR3 consists of 14 residues. CDR3 nucleotide sequence: TGCGCCAGCAGACCGGGACAGTGGTGGGCTGAAGCTTTCTTT. Encoded protein: CASRPGQWWAEAFF.

CDR3 sequence (DNA): TGTGCCAGCAGCGCCGGGACGAGGGAGGAAAATAGCAATCAGCCCCAGCATTTT. As protein: CASSAGTREENSNQPQHF. The chain carries TRBV21-1 and TRBJ1-5; TRBD1 is the table's D call, not checked against the DNA. TRBV21-1 has pseudogene status. The CDR3 is 18 amino acids.

The V gene is TRBV21-1, the J gene TRBJ2-1; the DNA was not compared with TRBD1, the D call given in the table. TRBV21-1 has pseudogene status. This CDR3 has 13 amino acids. CDR3 region: CAPQGTRPNEQFF. The CDR3 nucleotides read TGTGCCCCCCAGGGTACCAGGCCAAATGAGCAGTTCTTC.

The chain joins TRBV5-4 to TRBJ1-1, with TRBD1 identical over 7 bases. The CDR3 is 12 amino acids. The trim removed 4 bases at V and 6 bases at J, leaving 3 bases unmatched. Germline CDR1 and CDR2: SGHNT and YYREEE (reference sequence). DNA of the CDR3: TGTGCCAGCAGCCGTGACAGGGCTGAAGCTTTCTTT. Its translation: CASSRDRAEAFF.

This clonotype occurred a few times. The J gene is TRBJ1-4, the V gene TRBV7-9; D call uncertain. CDR3 length: 16 amino acids. V gave up 5 bases and J gave up 6 bases, with 19 bases separating them. Germline V gene data show CDR1 as SEHNR and CDR2 as FQNEAQ (reference sequence). The CDR3 DNA reads as TGTGCCAGCAGCACGGGTCCCGGAGGTCCTGATGAAAAACTGTTTTTT. Translation: CASSTGPGGPDEKLFF.

This clonotype was seen at least ten times. V usage is TRBV28 and J usage is TRBJ2-5; 9 bases are shared with TRBD1. Germline CDR1 is MDHEN and CDR2 is SYDVKM. The CDR3 is made up of 15 amino acids. Germline trimming cut 4 bases from V and 9 bases from J; bases unmatched to any gene: 12. The CDR3 protein is CASSSPGQGLRAQYF. CDR3 DNA sequence: TGTGCCAGCAGTTCCCCGGGACAGGGTTTGAGGGCCCAGTACTTC.